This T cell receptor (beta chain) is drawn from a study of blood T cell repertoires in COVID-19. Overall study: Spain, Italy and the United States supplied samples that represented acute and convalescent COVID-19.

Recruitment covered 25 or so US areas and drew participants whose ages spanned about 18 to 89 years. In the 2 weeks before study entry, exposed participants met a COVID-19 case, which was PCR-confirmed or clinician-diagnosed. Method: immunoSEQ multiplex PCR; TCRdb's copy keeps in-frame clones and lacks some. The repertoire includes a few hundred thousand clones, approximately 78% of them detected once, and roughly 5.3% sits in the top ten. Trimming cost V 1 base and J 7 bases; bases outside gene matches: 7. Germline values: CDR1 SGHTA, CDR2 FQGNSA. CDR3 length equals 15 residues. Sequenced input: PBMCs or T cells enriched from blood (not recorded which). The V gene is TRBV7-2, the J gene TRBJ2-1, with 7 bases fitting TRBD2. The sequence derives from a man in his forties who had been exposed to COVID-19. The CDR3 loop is CASSLGGRGINEQFF. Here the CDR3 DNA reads TGTGCCAGCAGCTTAGGCGGGAGAGGGATTAATGAGCAGTTCTTC.